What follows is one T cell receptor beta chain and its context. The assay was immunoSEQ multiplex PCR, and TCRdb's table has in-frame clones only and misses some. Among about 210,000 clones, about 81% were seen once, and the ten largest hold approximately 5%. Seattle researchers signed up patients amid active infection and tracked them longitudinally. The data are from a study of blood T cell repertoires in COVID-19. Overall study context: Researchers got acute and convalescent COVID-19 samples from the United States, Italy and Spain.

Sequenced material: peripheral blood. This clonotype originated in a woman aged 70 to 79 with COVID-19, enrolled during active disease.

The CDR3: CSASRGNEQFF. The CDR3 nucleotides read TGCAGTGCTTCTCGGGGCAATGAGCAGTTCTTC. V usage is TRBV20-1 and J usage is TRBJ2-1, with TRBD2 as a possible D gene (5 bases). Germline V gene sequence: CDR1 DFQATT, CDR2 SNEGSKA (reference sequence). V was clipped by 5 bases and J by 6 bases, with 8 bases between them. The CDR3 length is 11 residues.